This T cell receptor (beta chain) was recorded in a study of T cells expressing NK-cell markers. From its re-call of the 5' RACE reads, TCRdb lists each CDR3 protein once, without DNA. The sample has 150,000 to 180,000 distinct CDR3 sequences. Remarks on this clonotype: Its antigen is not known.

Study observations and caveats: Dominant NKG2C+ clonotypes made up 1.0-7.0% of CD8+ T cells in roughly six donors.

The CDR3 contains 16 residues. This sequence joins TRBV12-3 or TRBV12-4 and TRBJ1-5; TCRdb calls TRBD1, which cannot be checked without DNA. This TCR was recovered from a woman between 45 and 65 years old in good health. Sequencing was performed on blood T cells: a sorted CD56 or NKG2C T cell subset, CD4+ or CD8+ T cells, or bulk PBMC T cells (not recorded which). CDR3 amino acids: CASSGTGGVYNQPQHF.